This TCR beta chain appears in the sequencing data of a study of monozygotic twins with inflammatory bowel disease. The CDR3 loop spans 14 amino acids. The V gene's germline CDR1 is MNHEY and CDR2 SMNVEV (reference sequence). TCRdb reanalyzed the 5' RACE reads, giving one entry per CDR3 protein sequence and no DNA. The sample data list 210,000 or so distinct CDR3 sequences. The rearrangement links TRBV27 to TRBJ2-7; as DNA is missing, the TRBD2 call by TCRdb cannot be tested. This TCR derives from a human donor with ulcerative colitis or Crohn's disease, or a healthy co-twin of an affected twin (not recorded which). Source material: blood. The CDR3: CASSFLGPSGEQYF.